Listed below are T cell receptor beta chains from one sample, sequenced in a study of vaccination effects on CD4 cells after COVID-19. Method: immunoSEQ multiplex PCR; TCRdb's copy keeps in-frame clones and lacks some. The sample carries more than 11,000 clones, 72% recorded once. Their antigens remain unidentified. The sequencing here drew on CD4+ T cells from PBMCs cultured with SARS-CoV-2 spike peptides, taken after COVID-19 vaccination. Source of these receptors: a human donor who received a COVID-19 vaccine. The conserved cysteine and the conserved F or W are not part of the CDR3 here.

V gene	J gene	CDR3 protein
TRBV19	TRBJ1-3	ASSTGGNGNTIY
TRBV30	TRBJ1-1	AGTGRGMNTEAF
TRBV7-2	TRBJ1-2	ASSFNPVDGYT
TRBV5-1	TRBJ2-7	ASSLAGSSYEQY
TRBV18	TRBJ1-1	ASSHQPGTGNTEAF
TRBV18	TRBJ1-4	ASSRGNEKLF
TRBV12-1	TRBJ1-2	ASTIDRDPDYGYT
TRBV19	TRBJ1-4	ASSSPGQLPEKLF
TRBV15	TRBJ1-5	ATSRDVNQPQH
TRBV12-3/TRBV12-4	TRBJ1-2	ASRQGNYGYT
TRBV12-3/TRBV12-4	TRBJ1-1	ASRNRLQAF
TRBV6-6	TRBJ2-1	ASSFGTPNYNEQF
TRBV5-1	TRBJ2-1	ASSLDARAHNEQF
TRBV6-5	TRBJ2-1	ASTPRGLADNEQF
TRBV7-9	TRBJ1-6	ASSLGGSSYNSPLH
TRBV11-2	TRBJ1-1	ASSLRQGAEAF
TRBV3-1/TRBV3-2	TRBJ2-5	ASSQDRRGLTGETQY
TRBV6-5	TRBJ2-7	ASSYRRLAGDYEQY
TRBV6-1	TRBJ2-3	ASSELAGGPDTQY
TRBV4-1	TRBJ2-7	ASSQALSEAYEQY
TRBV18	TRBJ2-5	ASSQETQY
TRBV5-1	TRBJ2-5	ASSLTATPQETQY
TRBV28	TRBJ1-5	ASRGGPARQPQH
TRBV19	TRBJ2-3	ASRLAGSTDTQY
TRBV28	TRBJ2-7	ASTTTRPYEQY
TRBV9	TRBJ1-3	ASSVGDGNTIY
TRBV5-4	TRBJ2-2	ASSWGLRSGELF
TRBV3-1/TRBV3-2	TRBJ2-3	ASSQVLREVTDTQY
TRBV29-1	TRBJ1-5	SVQPGTGNQPQH
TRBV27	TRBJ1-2	ASSAGDRTSYT
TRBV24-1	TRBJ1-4	ATSDSQAGQGNEKLF
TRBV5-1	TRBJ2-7	ASSFEPGGYEQY
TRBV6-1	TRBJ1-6	ASSEIGKYNSPLH
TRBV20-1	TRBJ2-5	SAGPQETQY
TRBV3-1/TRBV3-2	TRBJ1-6	ASTTYDRGSYNSPLH
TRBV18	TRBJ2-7	ASSPLVGRGAPYEQY
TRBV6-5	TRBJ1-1	ASRQGVSSEAF
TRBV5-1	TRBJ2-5	ASSLGLETFQETQY
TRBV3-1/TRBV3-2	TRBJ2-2	ASSLGASPAGELF
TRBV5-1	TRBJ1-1	ASSVFGPNTEAF
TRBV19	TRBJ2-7	ASSIVAGEQY
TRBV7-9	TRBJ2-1	ASSLARGAGYNEQF